These 29 T cell receptor beta chains were sequenced from one sample in a study of shared clonotypes between healthy human individuals. This table comes from immunoSEQ multiplex PCR, and its TCRdb copy is limited to in-frame clones, with some not included. The data hold a few million clones, with just over 90% observed a single time. Sequenced input: naive CD4+ T cells sorted from blood. The subset: CD45RA+ positively selected. These receptors were obtained from a man aged 18 to 30 in good health.

This clone was counted a single time. The rearrangement links TRBV6-5 to TRBJ1-1, with 7 bases lining up with TRBD1. The CDR3 totals 14 residues. CDR1 and CDR2 (germline): MNHEY, SVGAGI. The junction had 7 bases not matched to a gene; V was cut back by 5 bases and J by 4 bases. The CDR3, as DNA: TGTGCCAGCAGTCCCCGGACAGGCGCCACTGAAGCTTTCTTT. It translates to CASSPRTGATEAFF.

The chain recombines TRBV29-1 with TRBJ1-5; D unresolved. The CDR3 consists of 12 residues. Germline CDR1 is SQVTM and CDR2 is ANQGSEA. Trimming left V 5 bases short and J 1 base short, with 6 bases between. The CDR3 here is CSVISSNQPQHF. For the CDR3, the DNA is TGCAGCGTTATTTCCAGCAATCAGCCCCAGCATTTT.

This clone was seen a single time. The V gene is TRBV13, the J gene TRBJ2-5; D gene uncertain. The length of the CDR3 is 14 residues. Germline values: CDR1 PRHDT, CDR2 FYEKMQ (reference sequence). V dropped 3 bases and J dropped 5 bases, with 13 bases sitting between them. The CDR3 loop is CASSFNGPEETQYF. In DNA form, the CDR3 reads TGTGCCAGCAGCTTTAATGGGCCGGAGGAGACCCAGTACTTC. The full variable domain, its missing parts supplied by reference TRBV13 and TRBJ2-5, is AAGVIQSPRHLIKEKRETATLKCYPIPRHDTVYWYQQGPGQDPQFLISFYEKMQSDKGSIPDRFSAQQFSDYHSELNMSSLELGDSALYFCASSFNGPEETQYFGPGTRLLVL.

This rearrangement joins TRBV6-5 to TRBJ2-7, with 9 bases identical to TRBD1. The CDR3 covers 14 residues. Germline loops: CDR1 MNHEY, CDR2 SVGAGI. With 7 bases clipped from V and 6 bases from J, the junction kept 10 bases outside the gene matches. The CDR3 sequence is CASNEGDRAGEQYF. In nucleotides, the CDR3 is TGTGCCAGCAACGAGGGGGACAGGGCGGGCGAGCAGTACTTC.

The gene calls are TRBV7-8 and TRBJ1-2, with 9 positions matching TRBD1. CDR1 is SGHVS and CDR2 is FQNEAQ in the germline V gene. CDR3 length equals 14 residues. V was pared by 4 bases and J by 7 bases, with 7 bases of the junction left unmatched. The CDR3 region is CASSSPGQGFGYTF. For the CDR3, the DNA is TGTGCCAGCAGCTCGCCGGGACAGGGCTTTGGCTACACCTTC.

The chain has TRBV7-2 and TRBJ2-1; a possible D gene is TRBD1 (7 bases). Trimming took off 5 bases at V and 3 bases at J, with 20 bases between the two ends. CDR3 length equals 17 residues. Germline V lookup: CDR1 SGHTA, CDR2 FQGNSA. The CDR3 is CASSQTAAGGNYNEQFF. CDR3 nucleotide sequence: TGTGCCAGCAGCCAGACGGCTGCAGGGGGGAACTACAATGAGCAGTTCTTC.

V usage is TRBV2 and J usage is TRBJ2-5; D is unresolved. Between the trimmed V and J ends, which lost 1 base and 0 bases, there was a span of 6 bases. Germline V CDR1 and CDR2: SNHLY, FYNNEI. The length of the CDR3 is 14 residues. The CDR3 coding sequence is TGTGCCAGCAGTGAAGGGCGGAACCAAGAGACCCAGTACTTC. This codes for CASSEGRNQETQYF.

This clone was seen a few times. Other nucleotide sequences from this sample produce the same CDR3. The DNA of the CDR3 is TGCGCCAGCAGCCCGGGACAGGGGAACACTGAAGCTTTCTTT. Amino acids: CASSPGQGNTEAFF. The chain uses TRBV5-1 and TRBJ1-1; 9 bases map to TRBD1. Germline V gives CDR1 SGHRS, CDR2 YFSETQ. V was clipped by 4 bases and J by 1 base; unmatched bases: 2. There are 14 residues in the CDR3.

The chain has TRBV2 and TRBJ2-3, with D hard to call. This CDR3 is 13 amino acids long. Deletions cut 1 base from V and 8 bases from J, with 10 bases between. Germline V CDR1 and CDR2: SNHLY, FYNNEI. CDR3 sequence (DNA): TGTGCCAGCAGTGAAGATTTGTCAGTTACGCAGTATTTT. It yields the protein CASSEDLSVTQYF.

V and J are TRBV6-5 and TRBJ1-1; possibly TRBD1 for D (5 bases). Germline CDR1 MNHEY, CDR2 SVGAGI. CDR3 size: 13 residues. The V and J ends lost 5 bases and 1 base respectively, with 8 bases between them. Written as DNA, the CDR3 is TGTGCCAGCAGTGCACAGGAGAACACTGAAGCTTTCTTT. Translation gives CASSAQENTEAFF.

Details on this clone: The sample has other DNA sequences that encode this CDR3 too. The V call is TRBV10-3, the J call TRBJ1-1, with a possible D match to TRBD1 (5 bases). The ends were cut back, 6 bases at V and 4 bases at J, with 6 bases in the middle. In germline, CDR1 is ENHRY, CDR2 SYGVKD. This CDR3 comprises 11 residues. CDR3 coding DNA: TGTGCCATCAGCACAGGCACTGAAGCTTTCTTT. The encoded protein is CAISTGTEAFF.

A note on this clone: The junction differs from germline at one of its ends, possibly a read error. V usage is TRBV5-4 and J usage is TRBJ1-2; D possibly corresponds to TRBD1 (5 bases). This CDR3 spans 14 amino acids. The germline V gene encodes CDR1 SGHNT and CDR2 YYREEE (reference sequence). The CDR3, as DNA: TGTGCCAGCAGCTTGGAAGCGGGGCCGACCGACGTCTTCTTC. It yields the protein CASSLEAGPTDVFF.

With respect to this clone: This sample also contains other DNA sequences that code for the same CDR3. This chain links TRBV27 with TRBJ1-3, with D unresolved. The CDR3 extends over 16 amino acids. CDR1 MNHEY and CDR2 SMNVEV come from the germline V gene (reference sequence). The V and J ends lost 6 bases and 0 bases respectively, with 15 bases between them. CDR3 in DNA: TGTGCCAGCAGCATCCATGGGTCCCCCTCTGGAAACACCATATATTTT. Its protein product is CASSIHGSPSGNTIYF.

The chain recombines TRBV27 with TRBJ1-1; 11 positions agree with TRBD1. Trimming at V came to 5 bases and at J to 0 bases, leaving 8 bases not matched to a gene. Per the germline V gene, CDR1 is MNHEY and CDR2 is SMNVEV (reference sequence). This CDR3 has 17 residues. In nucleotides, the CDR3 is TGTGCCAGCAGTCCGTTAAGGACAGGGGGCATGAACACTGAAGCTTTCTTT. It is translated as CASSPLRTGGMNTEAFF.

The chain links TRBV5-4 to TRBJ2-3; a weak D match, TRBD2 (6 bases). Trimming removed 2 bases at V and 3 bases at J, with 13 bases between. Germline lookup yields CDR1 SGHNT and CDR2 YYREEE (reference sequence). This CDR3 spans 15 amino acids. The CDR3 nucleotides read TGTGCCAGCAGCTTCGCTTTGGAGGGAACAGATACGCAGTATTTT. It codes for CASSFALEGTDTQYF.

The chain couples TRBV5-4 to TRBJ2-7; D is unclear. V was pared by 0 bases and J by 1 base, with 8 bases between. CDR1 is SGHNT, CDR2 YYREEE, per germline (reference sequence). This CDR3 is 14 amino acids long. CDR3 nucleotide sequence: TGTGCCAGCAGCTTGGAGCCTACTTCCTACGAGCAGTACTTC. It yields the protein CASSLEPTSYEQYF.

The rearrangement uses TRBV5-5 and TRBJ1-4, with a possible D match to TRBD1 (6 bases). V was pared by 1 base and J by 6 bases, with 13 bases between. Germline CDR1 reads SGHKS; CDR2 reads YYEKEE (reference sequence). The CDR3 is 15 residues long. This CDR3 reads CASSLSGGQYEKLFF. The DNA of the CDR3 is TGTGCCAGCAGCTTGTCCGGCGGACAGTATGAAAAACTGTTTTTT.

This clone was picked up one time. The gene calls are TRBV18 and TRBJ2-7; D unclear. Germline V gives CDR1 KGHSH, CDR2 LQKENI. V was cut by 0 bases and J by 6 bases, with 9 bases left in between. The CDR3 length is 13 residues. DNA for the CDR3: TGTGCCAGCTCACCACCAGGGTTCAGCGAGCAGTACTTC. This encodes CASSPPGFSEQYF.

The V gene is TRBV6-6, the J gene TRBJ1-2, with D possibly being TRBD1 (5 bases). V lost 0 bases, J lost 2 bases, and 10 bases lay in between. Germline loops: CDR1 MNHNY, CDR2 SVGAGI (reference sequence). The CDR3 has 15 residues. CDR3 DNA: TGTGCCAGCAGTTACTCTTCAGGGCAGAACTATGGCTACACCTTC. Its translation: CASSYSSGQNYGYTF.

The rearrangement uses TRBV1 and TRBJ2-7; TRBD2 reflects the table's D call only, with no check against the DNA. TRBV1 is designated a pseudogene. This CDR3 region has 15 residues. As DNA, the CDR3 is TGCACCAGCAGCCCCAGACTAGCGGTTACCTACGAGCAGTACTTC. Translation gives CTSSPRLAVTYEQYF.

Written as DNA, the CDR3 is TGCGCCAGCAGCCAAGATTCGGCCAGGGTAATTTACTCTGGAAACACCATATATTTT. Its translation: CASSQDSARVIYSGNTIYF. The rearrangement uses TRBV4-1 and TRBJ1-3; maybe TRBD1 (5 bases). V was clipped by 0 bases and J by 0 bases, with 18 bases between them. In germline, CDR1 is MGHRA, CDR2 YSYEKL. The CDR3 is made up of 19 amino acids.

A single count supports this clone. The chain is built from TRBV28 and TRBJ1-6, with D tentatively TRBD1 (5 bases). Per germline, CDR1 MDHEN and CDR2 SYDVKM. This CDR3 is 17 amino acids long. V was cut by 2 bases and J by 3 bases, with 14 bases left in between. CDR3 protein: CASSLPGGVVYNSPLHF. The DNA for the CDR3 is TGTGCCAGCAGTTTACCCGGGGGGGTTGTCTATAATTCACCCCTCCACTTT.

The chain employs TRBV6-5 and TRBJ2-5; 7 positions match TRBD2. The CDR3 length is 15 residues. V gave up 0 bases and J gave up 7 bases; unmatched junction bases: 8. The germline V gene encodes CDR1 MNHEY and CDR2 SVGAGI. The CDR3 spells CASSYSFLTGGTQYF. In DNA, the CDR3 is TGTGCCAGCAGTTACTCCTTCCTCACGGGGGGGACCCAGTACTTC.

The chain uses TRBV5-6 and TRBJ2-4, with TRBD1 matching over 8 bases. Germline lookup yields CDR1 SGHDT and CDR2 YYEEEE. The ends lost 5 bases at V and 0 bases at J; junction bases unmatched: 16. This CDR3 spans 19 amino acids. DNA for the CDR3: TGTGCCAGCAGTAGAGTCCGGGACAGGATATACTTAGCCAAAAACATTCAGTACTTC. It translates to CASSRVRDRIYLAKNIQYF.

The genes are TRBV10-1 and TRBJ2-7, with D possibly being TRBD2 (7 bases). V was cut by 6 bases and J by 7 bases, with 16 bases left in between. The CDR3 is 13 amino acids. Germline V lookup: CDR1 WNHNN, CDR2 SYGVQD (reference sequence). The CDR3 region is CASSRGGGAEQYF. The CDR3 bases are TGCGCCAGCAGCCGAGGGGGGGGCGCGGAGCAGTACTTC.

This sequence joins TRBV5-1 and TRBJ1-4; a weak D match, TRBD1 (6 bases). The CDR3 has 14 residues. CDR1 SGHRS and CDR2 YFSETQ come from the germline V gene. Trimming cost V 4 bases and J 5 bases, with 12 bases left between them. The CDR3 sequence is CASSVTGGNEKLFF. In DNA form, the CDR3 reads TGCGCCAGCAGCGTGACAGGAGGCAATGAAAAACTGTTTTTT.

The rearrangement links TRBV2 to TRBJ1-2, with D hard to call. V was shortened by 4 bases and J by 0 bases, with 6 bases between the two germline ends. The CDR3 sequence is 13 residues long. Germline loops: CDR1 SNHLY, CDR2 FYNNEI. In DNA form, the CDR3 reads TGTGCCAGCAGTGGACATCCTAACTATGGCTACACCTTC. Amino acids: CASSGHPNYGYTF.

The rearrangement links TRBV5-1 to TRBJ2-1; 10 positions agree with TRBD2. Per the germline V gene, CDR1 is SGHRS and CDR2 is YFSETQ. Unmatched junction bases numbered 8, after V lost 2 bases and J lost 9 bases. The CDR3 runs to 15 residues. The CDR3 sequence: CASSLPSGSSSEQFF. CDR3 in DNA: TGCGCCAGCAGCTTACCTAGCGGGAGCAGCAGTGAGCAGTTCTTC.

The chain's CDR3 is CASSLSRDRTYEQYF. The CDR3 nucleotides read TGTGCCAGCAGCTTAAGTCGGGACAGGACCTACGAGCAGTACTTC. This chain joins TRBV7-2 and TRBJ2-7; the match to TRBD1 covers 8 bases. Germline V gene data show CDR1 as SGHTA and CDR2 as FQGNSA. This CDR3 spans 15 amino acids. V dropped 2 bases and J dropped 2; count of bases not matched to a gene: 5.